Presented here are 6 T cell receptor beta chains from one specimen sequenced in a study of T cells after yellow fever vaccination (dated by TCRdb to the late 2010s). Library generation was performed with 5' RACE. TCRdb records Illumina HiSeq 2500 as the sequencer. Starting from the raw public reads, TCRdb applied fastp trimming at Q25, assembled clones with MiXCR and retained in-frame beta chains. Each CDR3 protein gets just one entry, which takes the most common genes and DNA from the rows behind it. The sample has 500,000 to 700,000 distinct CDR3 sequences on record, roughly 21% of them singletons. The ten largest make up more than 13% of the sample. Taken with the paper, the label for treatment or condition translates to: live attenuated yellow fever vaccine strain. The sequencing here drew on PBMCs, taken 15 days after the yellow fever booster vaccination. These TCRs come from a man aged 25 to 40 who received the YFV17D yellow fever vaccine.

This chain connects TRBV20-1 to TRBJ1-2; D remains unclear. Germline loops: CDR1 DFQATT, CDR2 SNEGSKA (reference sequence). The CDR3 runs 13 residues. V lost 1 base and J lost 3, with 9 bases in between. The CDR3 DNA reads TGCAGTGCTAGAGTCCGGCCAGACTATGGCTACACCTTC. This translates into CSARVRPDYGYTF.

The CDR3 nucleotides are TGTGCCAGCACCTTCCCTGGAAGGACGAGTGGTGGCTACACCTTC. As protein: CASTFPGRTSGGYTF. The rearrangement uses TRBV7-2 and TRBJ1-2, with unresolved D. Germline CDR1 and CDR2: SGHTA and FQGNSA. The CDR3 is made up of 15 amino acids. V was shortened by 7 bases and J by 7 bases, with 22 bases between the two germline ends. Supplemented by reference TRBV7-2 and TRBJ1-2, the full variable domain reads GAGVSQSPSNKVTEKGKDVELRCDPISGHTALYWYRQSLGQGLEFLIYFQGNSAPDKSGLPSDRFSAERTGGSVSTLTIQRTQQEDSAVYLCASTFPGRTSGGYTFGSGTRLTVV.

This clonotype was seen a handful of times. The gene calls are TRBV19 and TRBJ2-2, with no clear D. The CDR3 loop spans 13 amino acids. Trimming stripped 7 bases from V and 8 bases from J, with 14 bases between. CDR1 is LNHDA and CDR2 is SQIVND in the germline V gene (reference sequence). In DNA form, the CDR3 reads TGTGCCAGTACCATCGGACGGGCAGGGGAGCTGTTTTTT. It is translated as CASTIGRAGELFF.

The chain employs TRBV20-1 and TRBJ1-6; tentative D call: TRBD1 (5 bases). The germline gives CDR1 DFQATT, CDR2 SNEGSKA (reference sequence). This CDR3 is 13 amino acids long. With 4 bases removed from V and 13 bases from J, the gap between germline ends came to 17 bases. CDR3 nucleotide sequence: TGCAGTGCTACTTCCCCGGGGCCCGGGCCCCTCCACTTT. This encodes CSATSPGPGPLHF.

The chain carries TRBV9 and TRBJ2-1; 8 bases align to TRBD2. The ends lost 4 bases at V and 9 bases at J; junction bases unmatched: 9. This CDR3 is built from 14 residues. Germline V gene data show CDR1 as SGDLS and CDR2 as YYNGEE. The CDR3 reads CASSFRAGASEQFF. CDR3 in DNA: TGTGCCAGCAGCTTCCGAGCGGGAGCAAGTGAGCAGTTCTTC.

The chain employs TRBV5-5 and TRBJ2-1, with D maybe TRBD2 (6 bases). From germline, CDR1 is SGHKS and CDR2 YYEKEE (reference sequence). CDR3 length equals 14 residues. Trimming cost V 2 bases and J 7 bases, with 13 bases left between them. This chain's CDR3 is CASSFPYGGNEQFF. CDR3 nucleotide sequence: TGTGCCAGCAGCTTCCCCTATGGGGGGAATGAGCAGTTCTTC. The full variable domain, its missing parts supplied by reference TRBV5-5 and TRBJ2-1, is DAGVTQSPTHLIKTRGQQVTLRCSPISGHKSVSWYQQVLGQGPQFIFQYYEKEERGRGNFPDRFSARQFPNYSSELNVNALLLGDSALYLCASSFPYGGNEQFFGPGTRLTVL.